Listed here are 12 T cell receptor beta chains from one sample, sequenced in a study of identical twins (dated by TCRdb to the mid-2010s). The library was generated by 5' RACE. Sequencing was performed on an Illumina HiSeq 2000. TCRdb cleaned the public reads at Q25 with fastp, built clones with MiXCR and kept in-frame beta chains. Every entry covers one CDR3 protein and lists the most common genes and DNA from its rows. The sample table lists just over 500,000 distinct CDR3 sequences, less than 25% of them with a count of one. The top ten hold around 1% of the sample. This sample was also put to use in a study of T cells expressing NK-cell markers.

The sample taken for sequencing was CD4+ T cells sorted from blood. Source of these receptors: a woman aged 18-29 years in good health.

This clonotype was counted a few times. The chain couples TRBV10-3 to TRBJ1-1; no clear D. Germline V CDR1 and CDR2: ENHRY, SYGVKD. Trimming cost V 4 bases and J 4 bases, with 16 bases left between them. The CDR3 loop spans 15 amino acids. CDR3 region: CAISGTPGGITEAFF. As DNA, the CDR3 is TGTGCCATCAGTGGGACCCCCGGAGGTATCACTGAAGCTTTCTTT.

V and J are TRBV5-1 and TRBJ2-6; D is undetermined. V was trimmed by 1 base and J by 0 bases, leaving 14 bases between them. CDR1 and CDR2 (germline): SGHRS, YFSETQ. The CDR3 contains 18 residues. CDR3 nucleotides: TGCGCCAGCAGCTTGCCAGGTACTCCTAACTCTGGGGCCAACGTCCTGACTTTC. It is translated as CASSLPGTPNSGANVLTF.

This clonotype came up a few times. In nucleotides, the CDR3 is TGCAGTGCTTCCCGGGACAGGACTAACTATGGCTACACCTTC. This encodes CSASRDRTNYGYTF. This chain links TRBV20-1 with TRBJ1-2, with 8 bases matching TRBD1. In germline, CDR1 is DFQATT, CDR2 SNEGSKA (reference sequence). The CDR3 contains 14 residues. V gave up 5 bases and J gave up 0 bases; unmatched junction bases: 5.

This clonotype showed up many times. This chain joins TRBV20-1 and TRBJ2-7; 8 bases are a match to TRBD2. The CDR3 is made up of 14 amino acids. The V gene end was trimmed by 6 bases and the J gene end by 3 bases; junction bases not matched to a gene: 10. Germline V gene lookup returns CDR1 DFQATT and CDR2 SNEGSKA (reference sequence). CDR3 nucleotides: TGCAGTGCCAGCAGTCGGGGACTAGGCTACGAGCAGTACTTC. Protein product: CSASSRGLGYEQYF.

V gene TRBV15 combines with J gene TRBJ2-3; possibly TRBD1 for D (6 bases). Germline assignment: CDR1 LNHNV and CDR2 YYDKDF (reference sequence). The CDR3 totals 14 residues. Trimming removed 6 bases at V and 0 bases at J, with 10 bases between. In DNA form, the CDR3 reads TGTGCCACCAGACAGGGTTTTAGCACAGATACGCAGTATTTT. Amino acids: CATRQGFSTDTQYF.

The chain uses TRBV5-1 and TRBJ2-5; 7 nucleotides agree with TRBD1. Trimming removed 4 bases from V and 0 bases from J; junction bases left unmatched: 6. Germline assignment: CDR1 SGHRS and CDR2 YFSETQ. The CDR3 extends over 15 amino acids. CDR3 protein: CASSPIDRDQETQYF. The DNA of the CDR3 is TGCGCCAGCAGCCCTATCGACAGGGACCAAGAGACCCAGTACTTC.

V usage is TRBV5-6 and J usage is TRBJ2-3; TRBD2 matches 12 bases. The CDR3 consists of 18 residues. CDR1 is SGHDT and CDR2 is YYEEEE in the germline V gene. After removal of 2 bases from V and 2 bases from J, the junction contained 9 bases not matched to a gene. CDR3 in amino acids: CASSFTSGGLGSTDTQYF. CDR3 sequence (DNA): TGTGCCAGCAGCTTTACTAGCGGGGGGCTTGGGTCCACAGATACGCAGTATTTT.

V usage is TRBV18 and J usage is TRBJ2-3; D may be TRBD1 (6 bases). The V end lost 3 bases, the J end lost 6 bases, and 13 bases lay between the germline ends. The CDR3 is 14 residues long. The germline gives CDR1 KGHSH, CDR2 LQKENI. The CDR3 DNA follows: TGTGCCAGCTCACCGGTACAGGGACCCGATACGCAGTATTTT. As protein: CASSPVQGPDTQYF.

This clonotype was picked up many times. The chain combines TRBV9 with TRBJ2-7; D is tentatively TRBD1 or TRBD2 (5 bases each). Germline V gene data show CDR1 as SGDLS and CDR2 as YYNGEE. Trimming shortened V by 3 bases and J by 7 bases, and 14 bases separated the two germline ends. This CDR3 has 13 residues. The CDR3 region has the DNA TGTGCCAGCAGCGATCTCTGGGGACGTGAGCAGTACTTC. This encodes CASSDLWGREQYF. The full variable domain, with the rest looked up from reference TRBV9 and TRBJ2-7, is DSGVTQTPKHLITATGQRVTLRCSPRSGDLSVYWYQQSLDQGLQFLIQYYNGEERAKGNILERFSAQQFPDLHSELNLSSLELGDSALYFCASSDLWGREQYFGPGTRLTVT.

The table lists this clonotype with a few counts. This sequence joins TRBV20-1 and TRBJ2-3; D unclear. V lost 0 bases to trimming and J lost 3 bases, with 4 bases between them. Germline loops: CDR1 DFQATT, CDR2 SNEGSKA (reference sequence). The CDR3 sequence is 12 residues long. The CDR3 sequence: CSAREETDTQYF. DNA of the CDR3: TGCAGTGCTAGAGAAGAGACAGATACGCAGTATTTT.

This clonotype showed up just a few times. The chain is built from TRBV18 and TRBJ2-1, with D uncertain. Germline V gene lookup returns CDR1 KGHSH and CDR2 LQKENI. Trimming cost V 8 bases and J 6 bases, with 8 bases left between them. The CDR3 is 11 residues long. This chain's CDR3 is CASLQGNEQFF. CDR3 sequence (DNA): TGTGCCAGCCTACAAGGCAATGAGCAGTTCTTC.

This chain joins TRBV7-9 and TRBJ2-1; maybe TRBD1 (5 bases). V gave up 2 bases and J gave up 2 bases, with 10 bases separating them. Looked up from germline, CDR1 is SEHNR and CDR2 is FQNEAQ (reference sequence). The CDR3 has 15 residues. DNA of the CDR3: TGTGCCAGCAGCTTATTGCGGACAACCTACAATGAGCAGTTCTTC. As protein: CASSLLRTTYNEQFF.